This passage covers 14 T cell receptor beta chains from one sample sequenced in a study of blood T cells in healthy people across ages. Combining a sample-barcoded 5' primer with a J-beta primer mix, a second PCR ran for roughly 6 to 11 cycles. TCRdb processed the 5' RACE reads anew with MiXCR; each CDR3 protein has one entry. The table records some 940,000 distinct CDR3 sequences, about 27% of them present only once. These data were also reused for a study on T cells of mothers and their children.

The material sequenced was blood. The receptors originated from a woman aged 40 to 50 in good health.

This clonotype appeared a few times. The chain has TRBV28 and TRBJ2-1; TRBD2 aligns across 11 bases. Germline V gene data show CDR1 as MDHEN and CDR2 as SYDVKM. The trim removed 7 bases at V and 8 bases at J, leaving 13 bases unmatched. The CDR3 is 16 amino acids. The CDR3 protein is CASTGIAGGPVDEQFF. The CDR3 DNA reads TGTGCCAGCACAGGGATAGCGGGGGGGCCAGTGGATGAGCAGTTCTTC.

This clonotype has more than one count but fewer than ten. This chain joins TRBV18 and TRBJ1-3, with TRBD1 matching over 9 bases. This CDR3 contains 16 residues. After removal of 3 bases from V and 0 bases from J, the junction contained 3 bases not matched to a gene. Germline CDR1 reads KGHSH; CDR2 reads LQKENI. CDR3 residues: CASSPEQGASGNTIYF. CDR3 nucleotides: TGTGCCAGCTCACCCGAACAGGGGGCCTCTGGAAACACCATATATTTT.

This clonotype appeared many times. The chain links TRBV21-1 to TRBJ2-4; TRBD1, the D gene given by the table, was not confirmed from the DNA. TRBV21-1 is reported as a pseudogene. The CDR3 runs to 18 residues. The CDR3 sequence: CASSKGDRVNLAKNIQYF. The CDR3 DNA is TGTGCCAGCAGCAAAGGGGACAGGGTCAACTTAGCCAAAAACATTCAGTACTTC.

This clonotype has ten or more counts. V gene TRBV27 combines with J gene TRBJ2-3; D could derive from TRBD1 or TRBD2 (6 bases each). The ends were cut back, 5 bases at V and 3 bases at J, with 33 bases in the middle. Germline assignment: CDR1 MNHEY and CDR2 SMNVEV (reference sequence). This CDR3 region has 21 residues. The CDR3 DNA reads TGTGCCAGCAGTATTTCCCCACTAAATGTACGGCCCGGGGGCGTTACAGATACGCAGTATTTT. It yields the protein CASSISPLNVRPGGVTDTQYF.

This clonotype has only a few counts. A read error may be the cause here, since a much bigger clone is one base away. This chain links TRBV15 with TRBJ2-1; D is uncertain. The CDR3 is made up of 16 amino acids. Between the trimmed V and J ends, which lost 3 bases and 7 bases, there was a span of 19 bases. Germline V gene sequence: CDR1 LNHNV, CDR2 YYDKDF (reference sequence). Here the CDR3 reads CATSSDRAGQGNEQFF. The CDR3 region has the DNA TGTGCCACCAGCAGTGATAGGGCAGGCCAAGGGAATGAGCAGTTCTTC.

V usage is TRBV2 and J usage is TRBJ2-7, with 7 bases aligning to TRBD2. Germline assignment: CDR1 SNHLY and CDR2 FYNNEI. Unmatched junction bases numbered 7, after V lost 2 bases and J lost 3 bases. This CDR3 comprises 15 residues. The CDR3 here is CASSERQGGLYEQYF. CDR3 DNA: TGTGCCAGCAGTGAAAGGCAGGGAGGGCTCTACGAGCAGTACTTC.

This clonotype has more than one count but fewer than ten. This rearrangement joins TRBV7-9 to TRBJ2-6, with D tentatively TRBD2 (5 bases). With 4 bases removed from V and 0 bases from J, the gap between germline ends came to 13 bases. The CDR3 loop spans 17 amino acids. Germline V lookup: CDR1 SEHNR, CDR2 FQNEAQ (reference sequence). The DNA for the CDR3 is TGTGCCAGCAGCTCCGGTCCGGGAATCTCTGGGGCCAACGTCCTGACTTTC. Translation: CASSSGPGISGANVLTF.

This clonotype was seen repeatedly, ten times or more. This chain joins TRBV11-2 and TRBJ2-5, with D possibly matching TRBD2 (6 bases). Germline V CDR1 and CDR2: SGHAT, FQNNGV. V lost 6 bases, J lost 5 bases, and 13 bases lay in between. This CDR3 region has 13 residues. CDR3 bases: TGTGCCAGCAGTAGGGACTCCTGGGAGACCCAGTACTTC. It is translated as CASSRDSWETQYF.

This chain links TRBV20-1 with TRBJ1-2, with a weak D call TRBD1 (5 bases). The CDR3 contains 15 residues. Trimming cost V 2 bases and J 4 bases, with 17 bases left between them. The germline V gene encodes CDR1 DFQATT and CDR2 SNEGSKA (reference sequence). CDR3 nucleotides: TGCAGTGCTAGACTGTACCAGGGAGTTGGCTATGGCTACACCTTC. It yields the protein CSARLYQGVGYGYTF.

This clonotype appeared a few times. This rearrangement joins TRBV2 to TRBJ2-5; 13 nucleotides agree with TRBD2. The V and J ends lost 3 bases and 2 bases, in that order; junction bases with no gene match: 9. In germline, CDR1 is SNHLY, CDR2 FYNNEI. CDR3 length: 18 residues. The chain's CDR3 is CASSDLQGTSGVQETQYF. For the CDR3, the DNA is TGTGCCAGCAGTGACCTTCAAGGGACTAGCGGGGTACAAGAGACCCAGTACTTC.

The rearrangement uses TRBV18 and TRBJ1-1; TRBD1 might be the D (5 bases). There are 16 residues in the CDR3. Trimming removed 3 bases from V and 1 base from J, with 15 bases in between. Germline CDR1 is KGHSH and CDR2 is LQKENI. The CDR3 sequence is CASSPTGPRANTEAFF. The CDR3, as DNA: TGTGCCAGCTCACCCACGGGGCCTCGGGCGAACACTGAAGCTTTCTTT.

This clonotype was seen a handful of times. The genes are TRBV28 and TRBJ1-2; TRBD1 aligns across 10 bases. The CDR3 runs 15 residues. The germline V gene has CDR1 MDHEN and CDR2 SYDVKM. After removal of 5 bases from V and 7 bases from J, the junction contained 10 bases not matched to a gene. The CDR3 region is CASSRDRGRDCGYTF. The CDR3 DNA is TGTGCCAGCAGTAGAGACAGGGGGCGAGACTGTGGCTACACCTTC.

Of note for this clonotype: This may arise from a read error, as a much more abundant clone is one base away. The rearrangement links TRBV24-1 to TRBJ2-5, with TRBD1 matching 8 bases. CDR1 KGHDR and CDR2 SFDVKD come from the germline V gene. CDR3 size: 13 residues. The DNA of the CDR3 is TGTGTCACCAGGGGACAGGTGGGAGAGACCCAGTACTTC. It specifies CVTRGQVGETQYF.

As concerns this clonotype: One end of the junction is discordant with germline, which a read error may explain. The chain employs TRBV7-2 and TRBJ2-5, with 8 bases matching TRBD2. The germline gives CDR1 SGHTA, CDR2 FQGNSA. The CDR3 runs 14 residues. CDR3 region: CASSSTGGVMTQCF. In nucleotides, the CDR3 is TGTGCCAGCAGCTCAACGGGGGGGGTTATGACCCAGTGCTTC.